The clone carrying this T cell receptor beta chain has a handful of counts. Sequenced by immunoSEQ multiplex PCR; TCRdb stores in-frame clones only, minus some. Among about 180,000 clones, around 87% were seen once, and the ten largest hold 1.4%. The V end lost 3 bases, the J end lost 9 bases, and 12 bases lay between the germline ends. The germline gives CDR1 KGHSH, CDR2 LQKENI. There are 14 residues in the CDR3. This entry belongs to a study of control samples from healthy donors and cancer patients. Source material: blood. The gene calls are TRBV18 and TRBJ1-6; no clear D gene. This TCR was recovered from a woman in her 50s in good health. CDR3 bases: TGTGCCAGCTCACCTTCAGGAGGTGTTTCACCCCTCCACTTT. This encodes CASSPSGGVSPLHF.